This T cell receptor beta chain was found in a study of T cell repertoires in cytomegalovirus infection. The overall study: In public TCR beta signatures, there were indications of both CMV infection and matching HLA type.

Comments on this clonotype: The antigen is undetermined.

TCRdb recomputed calls from the reads with MiXCR, one row per CDR3 protein. The sample has some 700,000 distinct CDR3 sequences, less than 40% seen once. Germline-derived CDR1 and CDR2 are SGHTA and FQGNSA. The CDR3 is made up of 14 amino acids. V shed 2 bases, J shed 10 bases, and the junction held 5 bases outside the gene matches. Study results and caveats: Cumulative public TCR beta family frequency identified CMV carriers with the relevant HLA. Clonotype analysis showed dominance of the ex vivo response by HLA-C-restricted CMV-specific TCR beta clonotypes.

This clonotype was obtained from a human donor in good health (CMV status not recorded). Some clones in this sample may be carry-over from other donors' samples. Sequencing input: PBMCs. The chain carries TRBV7-2 and TRBJ2-1, with 10 bases matching TRBD2. CDR3 in amino acids: CASSLIGLAVEQFF. The CDR3, as DNA: TGTGCCAGCAGCTTAATAGGACTAGCGGTAGAGCAGTTCTTC. Together with reference TRBV7-2 and TRBJ2-1, the CDR3 gives the full variable domain: GAGVSQSPSNKVTEKGKDVELRCDPISGHTALYWYRQSLGQGLEFLIYFQGNSAPDKSGLPSDRFSAERTGGSVSTLTIQRTQQEDSAVYLCASSLIGLAVEQFFGPGTRLTVL.